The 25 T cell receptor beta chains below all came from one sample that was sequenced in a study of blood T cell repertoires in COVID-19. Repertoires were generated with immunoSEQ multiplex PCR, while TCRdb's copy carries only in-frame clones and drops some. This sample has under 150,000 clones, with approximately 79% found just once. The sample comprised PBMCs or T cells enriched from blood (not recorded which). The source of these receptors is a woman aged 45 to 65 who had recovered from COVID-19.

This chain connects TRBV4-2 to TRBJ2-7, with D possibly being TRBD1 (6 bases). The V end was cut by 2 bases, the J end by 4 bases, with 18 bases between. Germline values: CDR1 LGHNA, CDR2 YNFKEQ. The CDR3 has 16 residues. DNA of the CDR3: TGTGCCAGCAGCCAACACCCACGGGACACCCCATACGAGCAGTACTTC. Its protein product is CASSQHPRDTPYEQYF.

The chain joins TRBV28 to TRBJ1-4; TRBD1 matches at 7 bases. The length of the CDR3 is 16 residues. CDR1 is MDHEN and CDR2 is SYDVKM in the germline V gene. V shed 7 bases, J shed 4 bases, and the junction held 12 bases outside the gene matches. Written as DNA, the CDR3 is TGTGCCAGCATCGCAGGGGGTGAAGGGTTTAATGAAAAACTGTTTTTT. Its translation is CASIAGGEGFNEKLFF.

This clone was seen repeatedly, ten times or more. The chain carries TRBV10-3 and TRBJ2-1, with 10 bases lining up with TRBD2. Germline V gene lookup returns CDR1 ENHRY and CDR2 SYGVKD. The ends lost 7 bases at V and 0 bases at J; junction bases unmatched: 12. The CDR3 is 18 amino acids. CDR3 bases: TGTGCCATCAAAAGATCCCCTAGCGGGGGTAGCTCCTACAATGAGCAGTTCTTC. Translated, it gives CAIKRSPSGGSSYNEQFF.

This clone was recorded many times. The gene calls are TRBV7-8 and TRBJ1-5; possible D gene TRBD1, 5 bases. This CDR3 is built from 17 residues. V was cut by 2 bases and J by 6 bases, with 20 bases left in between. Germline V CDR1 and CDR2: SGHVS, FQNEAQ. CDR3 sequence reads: CASSLSGVPTNVQPQHF. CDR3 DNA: TGTGCCAGCAGCTTATCGGGGGTCCCCACGAACGTTCAGCCCCAGCATTTT.

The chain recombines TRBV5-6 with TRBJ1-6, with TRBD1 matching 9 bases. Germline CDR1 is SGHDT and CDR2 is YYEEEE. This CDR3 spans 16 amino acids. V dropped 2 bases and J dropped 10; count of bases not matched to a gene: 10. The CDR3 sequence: CASSFDGGQGESPLHF. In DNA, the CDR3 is TGTGCCAGCAGCTTTGATGGGGGACAGGGAGAATCACCCCTCCACTTT.

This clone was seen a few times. The CDR3 DNA reads as TGTGCCAGCAGCTGGGCCCATGGGGAGACCCAGTACTTC. Translating gives CASSWAHGETQYF. The chain recombines TRBV11-2 with TRBJ2-5; D remains ambiguous. The CDR3 sequence is 13 residues long. V lost 4 bases, J lost 5 bases, and 11 bases lay in between. Germline assignment: CDR1 SGHAT and CDR2 FQNNGV.

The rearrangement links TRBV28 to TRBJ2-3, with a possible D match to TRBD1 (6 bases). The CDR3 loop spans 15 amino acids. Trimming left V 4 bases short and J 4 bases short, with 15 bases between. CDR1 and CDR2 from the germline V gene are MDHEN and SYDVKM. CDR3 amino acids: CASSSGQFRADTQYF. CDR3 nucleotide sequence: TGTGCCAGCAGTTCAGGACAGTTTAGGGCAGATACGCAGTATTTT.

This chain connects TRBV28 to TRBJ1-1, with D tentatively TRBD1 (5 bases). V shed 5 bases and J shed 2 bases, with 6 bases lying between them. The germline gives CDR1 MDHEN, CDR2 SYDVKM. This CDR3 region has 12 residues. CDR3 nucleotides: TGTGCCAGCAGTACAGGTAACACTGAAGCTTTCTTT. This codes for CASSTGNTEAFF.

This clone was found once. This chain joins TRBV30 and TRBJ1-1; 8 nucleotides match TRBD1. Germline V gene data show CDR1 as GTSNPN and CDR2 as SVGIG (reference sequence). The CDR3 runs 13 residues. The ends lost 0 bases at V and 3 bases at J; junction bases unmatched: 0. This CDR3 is CAWSVQGDTEAFF. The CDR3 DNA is TGTGCCTGGAGTGTACAGGGGGACACTGAAGCTTTCTTT.

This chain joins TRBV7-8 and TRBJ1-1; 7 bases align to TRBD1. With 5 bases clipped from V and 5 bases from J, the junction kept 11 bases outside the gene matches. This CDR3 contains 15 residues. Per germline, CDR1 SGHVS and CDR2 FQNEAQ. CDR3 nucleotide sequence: TGTGCCAGCAGCCCTCTCCGGACACAGGGGACTGAAGCTTTCTTT. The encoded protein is CASSPLRTQGTEAFF.

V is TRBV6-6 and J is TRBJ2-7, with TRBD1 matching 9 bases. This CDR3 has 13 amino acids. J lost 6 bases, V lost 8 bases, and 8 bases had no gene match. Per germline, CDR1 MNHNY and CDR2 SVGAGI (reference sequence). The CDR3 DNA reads TGTGCCAGCCGTTCTAACAGGGGGCTCGAGCAGTACTTC. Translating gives CASRSNRGLEQYF.

As DNA, the CDR3 is TGCAGCGTGAGAGCCGGGACTAGCGGGAGGGATTTCGTGAGCACCGGGGAGCTGTTTTTT. Translating it yields CSVRAGTSGRDFVSTGELFF. This chain connects TRBV29-1 to TRBJ2-2; 16 positions agree with TRBD2. The V gene end was trimmed by 6 bases and the J gene end by 4 bases; junction bases not matched to a gene: 17. CDR1 is SQVTM, CDR2 ANQGSEA, per germline. This CDR3 spans 20 amino acids.

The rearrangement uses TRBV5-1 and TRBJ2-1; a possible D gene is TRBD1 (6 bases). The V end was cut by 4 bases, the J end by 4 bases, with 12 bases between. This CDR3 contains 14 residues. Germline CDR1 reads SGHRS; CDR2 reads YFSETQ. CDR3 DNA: TGCGCCAGCAGCCTGACAGGATCGTACAATGAGCAGTTCTTC. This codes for CASSLTGSYNEQFF.

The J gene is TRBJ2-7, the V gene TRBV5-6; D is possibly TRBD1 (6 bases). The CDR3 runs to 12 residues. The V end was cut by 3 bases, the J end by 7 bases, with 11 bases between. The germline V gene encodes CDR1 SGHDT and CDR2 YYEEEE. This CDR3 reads CASSSTGQEQYF. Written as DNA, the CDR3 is TGTGCCAGCAGCTCAACAGGGCAGGAGCAGTACTTC.

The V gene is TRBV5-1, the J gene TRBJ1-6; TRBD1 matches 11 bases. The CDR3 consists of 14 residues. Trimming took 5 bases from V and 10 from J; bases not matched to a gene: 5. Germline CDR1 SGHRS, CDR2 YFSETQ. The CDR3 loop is CASSWDRGGSPLHF. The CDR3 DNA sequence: TGCGCCAGCAGTTGGGACAGGGGGGGATCACCCCTCCACTTT.

CDR3 nucleotides: TGCGCCAGCAGCGATCAGGGTTCCAAAGGTGAAGCTTTCTTT. It encodes CASSDQGSKGEAFF. The rearrangement joins TRBV5-1 to TRBJ1-1; D may be TRBD1 (5 bases). This CDR3 is built from 14 residues. The germline gives CDR1 SGHRS, CDR2 YFSETQ. Trimming stripped 4 bases from V and 7 bases from J, with 17 bases between.

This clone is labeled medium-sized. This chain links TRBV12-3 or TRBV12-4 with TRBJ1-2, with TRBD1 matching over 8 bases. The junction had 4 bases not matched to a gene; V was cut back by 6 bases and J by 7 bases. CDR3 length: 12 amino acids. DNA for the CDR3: TGTGCCAGCAGCCTGACAGGGGTTGGCTACACCTTC. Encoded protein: CASSLTGVGYTF.

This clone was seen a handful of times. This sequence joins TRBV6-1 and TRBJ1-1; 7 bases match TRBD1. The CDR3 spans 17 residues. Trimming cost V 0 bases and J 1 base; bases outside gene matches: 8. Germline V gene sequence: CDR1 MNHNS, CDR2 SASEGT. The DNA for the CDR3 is TGTGCCAGCAGTGAAGCGCGGTGGGGACAGCAGAACACTGAAGCTTTCTTT. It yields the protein CASSEARWGQQNTEAFF.

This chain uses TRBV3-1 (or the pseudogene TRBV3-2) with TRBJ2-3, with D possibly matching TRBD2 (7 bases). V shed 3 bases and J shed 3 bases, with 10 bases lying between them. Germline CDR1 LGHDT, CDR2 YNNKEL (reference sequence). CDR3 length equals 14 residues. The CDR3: CASSQEGGTDTQYF. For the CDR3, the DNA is TGTGCCAGCAGCCAGGAGGGGGGGACAGATACGCAGTATTTT.

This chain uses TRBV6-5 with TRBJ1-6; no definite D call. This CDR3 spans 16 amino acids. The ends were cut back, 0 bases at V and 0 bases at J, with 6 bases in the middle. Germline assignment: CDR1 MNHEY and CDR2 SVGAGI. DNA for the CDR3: TGTGCCAGCAGTTACTCAGGAGGCTCCTATAATTCACCCCTCCACTTT. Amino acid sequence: CASSYSGGSYNSPLHF.

In nucleotides, the CDR3 is TGTGCCAGCAGCCAAGATACGGTGGCAGGGATGACCGACGCTATTAATTCACCCCTCCACTTT. Residues: CASSQDTVAGMTDAINSPLHF. The chain is built from TRBV4-2 and TRBJ1-6, with D possibly TRBD1 on 5 matching bases. The germline gives CDR1 LGHNA, CDR2 YNFKEQ. Trimming took off 0 bases at V and 6 bases at J, with 27 bases between the two ends. The length of the CDR3 is 21 residues.

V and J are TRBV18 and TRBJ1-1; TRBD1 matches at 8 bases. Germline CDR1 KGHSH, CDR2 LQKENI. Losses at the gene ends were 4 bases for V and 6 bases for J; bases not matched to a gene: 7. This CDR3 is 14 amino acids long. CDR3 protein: CASSQTGGDPEAFF. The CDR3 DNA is TGTGCCAGCTCACAAACAGGGGGGGATCCTGAAGCTTTCTTT.

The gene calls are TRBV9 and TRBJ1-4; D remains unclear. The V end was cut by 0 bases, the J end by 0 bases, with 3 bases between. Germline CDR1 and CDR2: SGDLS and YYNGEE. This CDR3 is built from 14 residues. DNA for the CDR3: TGTGCCAGCAGCGTAGCAGCAACTAATGAAAAACTGTTTTTT. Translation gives CASSVAATNEKLFF.

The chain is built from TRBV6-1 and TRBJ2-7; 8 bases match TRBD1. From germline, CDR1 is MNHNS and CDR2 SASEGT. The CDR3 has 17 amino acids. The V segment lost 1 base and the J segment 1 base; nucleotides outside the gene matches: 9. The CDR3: CASSEDLWRQGSYEQYF. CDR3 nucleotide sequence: TGTGCCAGCAGTGAAGACCTATGGAGACAGGGGTCCTACGAGCAGTACTTC.

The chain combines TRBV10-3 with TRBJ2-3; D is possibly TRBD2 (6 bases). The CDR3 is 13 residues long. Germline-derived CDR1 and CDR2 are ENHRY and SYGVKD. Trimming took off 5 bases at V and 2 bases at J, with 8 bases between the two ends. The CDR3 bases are TGTGCCATCAGTCGGGAGATCACAGATACGCAGTATTTT. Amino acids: CAISREITDTQYF.